These 7 T cell receptor beta chains were all obtained from the same sample, sequenced in a study of blood T cell repertoires in COVID-19. The protocol was immunoSEQ multiplex PCR, while the TCRdb copy is restricted to in-frame clones and leaves out a portion. The profile covers 150,000 to 200,000 clones, with roughly 89% appearing a single time and approximately 3.3% taken by the ten largest. The sequenced material came from peripheral blood. The receptors were sampled from a man between 18 and 35 years old with active or convalescent COVID-19.

In this sample, this clone turned up once. The chain couples TRBV19 to TRBJ1-6, with D perhaps matching TRBD1 (6 bases). In germline, CDR1 is LNHDA, CDR2 SQIVND (reference sequence). V lost 3 bases, J lost 9 bases, and 24 bases lay in between. This CDR3 spans 18 amino acids. CDR3 nucleotide sequence: TGTGCCAGTAGTATCCCGGCGGGGGGCGCCGGTATGGTTTCACCCCTCCACTTT. Encoded protein: CASSIPAGGAGMVSPLHF.

CDR3 region: CASSLSGSGANVLTF. The DNA of the CDR3 is TGCGCCAGCAGCTTGTCCGGTTCTGGGGCCAACGTCCTGACTTTC. This chain connects TRBV5-1 to TRBJ2-6, with no clear D. This CDR3 is built from 15 residues. V lost 1 base and J lost 1, with 6 bases in between. Germline CDR1 reads SGHRS; CDR2 reads YFSETQ.

The chain recombines TRBV14 with TRBJ1-2, with 12 positions matching TRBD1. CDR1 is SGHDN, CDR2 FVKESK, per germline. Trimming removed 4 bases from V and 6 bases from J; junction bases left unmatched: 6. This CDR3 has 15 amino acids. Written as DNA, the CDR3 is TGTGCCAGCAGCCCCGGGACAGGGGGCTTAAATGGCTACACCTTC. Residues: CASSPGTGGLNGYTF.

The chain uses TRBV9 and TRBJ1-2; 9 positions agree with TRBD1. V was pared by 2 bases and J by 9 bases, with 2 bases of the junction left unmatched. The CDR3 is 12 amino acids. Germline V gives CDR1 SGDLS, CDR2 YYNGEE. The CDR3 nucleotides are TGTGCCAGCAGCGTTACAGGGGGCCGCTACACCTTC. It yields the protein CASSVTGGRYTF.

This clone was counted a single time. The V call is TRBV2, the J call TRBJ1-5; 10 nucleotides align to TRBD1. CDR1 is SNHLY and CDR2 is FYNNEI in the germline V gene. J lost 4 bases, V lost 5 bases, and 2 bases had no gene match. The CDR3 runs 14 residues. CDR3 sequence: CASSLGQGNQPQHF. As DNA, the CDR3 is TGTGCCAGCAGTTTGGGACAGGGGAATCAGCCCCAGCATTTT. Combining the CDR3 with reference TRBV2 and TRBJ1-5 gives the whole variable domain EPEVTQTPSHQVTQMGQEVILRCVPISNHLYFYWYRQILGQKVEFLVSFYNNEISEKSEIFDDQFSVERPDGSNFTLKIRSTKLEDSAMYFCASSLGQGNQPQHFGDGTRLSIL.

This clone was observed once. The genes are TRBV24-1 and TRBJ2-1; tentatively, D is TRBD2 (5 bases). CDR3 length: 17 residues. The V gene's germline CDR1 is KGHDR and CDR2 SFDVKD. V was shortened by 2 bases and J by 0 bases, with 13 bases between the two germline ends. CDR3 nucleotides: TGTGCCACCAGTGATTCCCCCCCGGGGAGCTCCTACAATGAGCAGTTCTTC. Protein product: CATSDSPPGSSYNEQFF.

The chain couples TRBV10-1 to TRBJ1-1; 8 nucleotides agree with TRBD1. Germline loops: CDR1 WNHNN, CDR2 SYGVQD (reference sequence). Trimming cost V 3 bases and J 5 bases; bases outside gene matches: 8. The CDR3 totals 15 residues. Here the CDR3 DNA reads TGCGCCAGCAGTGAAGGCAGACAGGGGATGACTGAAGCTTTCTTT. It yields the protein CASSEGRQGMTEAFF.